This is a list of T cell receptor beta chains from one sample in a study of graft-versus-host responses after intestinal transplantation. TCRdb keeps only in-frame clones here, not all; method: immunoSEQ multiplex PCR. The table lists some 90,000 clones, roughly 90% of them singletons. Antigen specificity for these receptors is unknown. The sample consisted of unstimulated CD4+ T cells sorted from spleen or lymph node cells, taken before intestinal transplant. Receptors were obtained from a human donor who received an intestinal transplant. Each CDR3 is given with its conserved first and last residue. D genes are given only for firm matches. A clone size is listed for some rows: how often the clone was seen (once, few, many), or a class if it is expanded.

abundance,j_gene,d_gene,v_gene,CDR3nt,CDR3aa
once,TRBJ2-2,TRBD2,TRBV9,TGTGCCAGCAGCGGCAGCGGGGGGGCCGTAACCGGGGAGCTGTTTTTT,CASSGSGGAVTGELFF
.,TRBJ2-5,.,TRBV18,TGTGCCAGCTCACAAACTGGCAGGGGGGTCGAGGAGACCCAGTACTTC,CASSQTGRGVEETQYF
.,TRBJ1-1,.,TRBV7-8,TGTGCCAGCAGCTATACAGGGAACACTGAAGCTTTCTTT,CASSYTGNTEAFF
once,TRBJ1-4,.,TRBV15,TGTGCCACCAGCAGGGCCACAGGGCTTTTAGCTAATGAAAAACTGTTTTTT,CATSRATGLLANEKLFF
.,TRBJ1-3,.,TRBV7-2,TGTGCCAGCAGCCTCGGGTTGTCTGGAAACACCATATATTTT,CASSLGLSGNTIYF
few,TRBJ1-1,TRBD1,TRBV20-1,TGCAGTGCTAGCCGGGACAGTGAAGCTTTCTTT,CSASRDSEAFF
.,TRBJ1-1,TRBD1,TRBV29-1,TGCAGCGTTGAAAAAGACAGGGTGGACACTGAAGCTTTCTTT,CSVEKDRVDTEAFF
once,TRBJ2-7,.,TRBV12-5,TGTGCTAGTGGGTGGGGGCAGGGTGTGAACGAGCAGTACTTC,CASGWGQGVNEQYF
once,TRBJ1-6,.,TRBV11-1,TGTGCCAGCAGCTTAGTGGGGGGAGAGAATTCACCCCTCCACTTT,CASSLVGGENSPLHF
.,TRBJ1-1,.,TRBV6-1,TGTGCCAGCAGTGAATATGGACAGACGAACACTGAAGCTTTCTTT,CASSEYGQTNTEAFF
.,TRBJ2-3,TRBD2,TRBV7-3,TGTGCCAGCAGCCTAGGGGGGGGACTAGCGGATACGCAGTATTTT,CASSLGGGLADTQYF
.,TRBJ1-2,.,TRBV1,TGCACCAGCAGCCTGCCAGACTATGGCTACACCTTC,CTSSLPDYGYTF
.,TRBJ1-3,.,TRBV10-3,TGTGCCATCACCGTGGACAGAGGAAACACCATATATTTT,CAITVDRGNTIYF
.,TRBJ2-7,TRBD2,TRBV29-1,TGCAGCGTTGAAAATGGGACTAGCGGGGTGCAGTACTTC,CSVENGTSGVQYF
.,TRBJ2-5,.,TRBV4-1,TGCGCCAGCAGCCAGCCCACGCGGGGCGGGGTTGAGACCCAGTACTTC,CASSQPTRGGVETQYF
.,TRBJ2-1,TRBD2,TRBV7-3,TGTGCCAGCAGCTCTCAATCGGGGGGGCCGGGGAATGAGCAGTTCTTC,CASSSQSGGPGNEQFF
.,TRBJ2-2,.,TRBV25-1,TGTGCCAGCAGTGAAGCAGGGTTAAACACCGGGGAGCTGTTTTTT,CASSEAGLNTGELFF
once,TRBJ2-1,TRBD2,TRBV7-2,TGTGCCAGCAGCTTAAGTACGGCTAGCGGGAAGAGCTCCTACAATGAGCAGTTCTTC,CASSLSTASGKSSYNEQFF
.,TRBJ1-5,TRBD1,TRBV19,TGTGCCAGTAGTATACGGACAGGAGATCAGCCCCAGCATTTT,CASSIRTGDQPQHF
.,TRBJ2-7,.,TRBV6-1,TGTGCCAGCAGTGACTACGGGTCCTCCTACGAGCAGTACTTC,CASSDYGSSYEQYF
.,TRBJ2-3,TRBD2,TRBV5-6,TGTGCCAGCAGCTTGTGGCTAGCGGGGGGGCCTGGCACAGATACGCAGTATTTT,CASSLWLAGGPGTDTQYF
.,TRBJ1-1,TRBD1,TRBV4-1,TGCGCCAGCAGCCACCCCGGGACAGGGGGGAAGAACACTGAAGCTTTCTTT,CASSHPGTGGKNTEAFF
few,TRBJ1-4,.,TRBV2,TGTGCCAGCAGCCGGGACACACCTAATGAAAAACTGTTTTTT,CASSRDTPNEKLFF
.,TRBJ1-1,TRBD1,TRBV6-5,TGTGCCAGCAGCCAGACAGGGGGATCCACTGAAGCTTTCTTT,CASSQTGGSTEAFF
.,TRBJ1-4,.,TRBV4-1,TGCGCCAGCAGCATCGGACAGCTCACTAATGAAAAACTGTTTTTT,CASSIGQLTNEKLFF
once,TRBJ1-1,.,TRBV11-2,TGTGCCAGCAGCGCATCCGTCCAGGGAGAAGCTTTCTTT,CASSASVQGEAFF
.,TRBJ2-5,.,TRBV19,TGTGCCAGTGCAAAGGGGGGGGCGACAAACGAAGAGACCCAGTACTTC,CASAKGGATNEETQYF
.,TRBJ1-2,.,TRBV10-3,TGTGCCATCAGTGAGTTCGCGGGGGACAATGGCTACACCTTC,CAISEFAGDNGYTF
.,TRBJ2-7,TRBD2,TRBV5-4,TGTGCCAGCACCGCAGGAGTCGAGCGGGGGGCCGAGCAGTACTTC,CASTAGVERGAEQYF
.,TRBJ2-3,.,TRBV29-1,TGCAGCGTTGTGGGGCGGACGTCCGATACGCAGTATTTT,CSVVGRTSDTQYF
few,TRBJ1-2,.,TRBV29-1,TGCAGCGGAACACAGAACTATGGCTACACCTTC,CSGTQNYGYTF
.,TRBJ2-7,.,TRBV18,TGTGCCAGCTCACCGGGGGCCACCTACGAGCAGTACTTC,CASSPGATYEQYF
.,TRBJ2-6,TRBD1,TRBV4-2,TGTGCCAGCAGCCAAAGGACAGGGGGCTCTGGGGCCAACGTCCTGACTTTC,CASSQRTGGSGANVLTF
.,TRBJ1-6,TRBD1,TRBV28,TGTGCCAGCAGTCCGACAGGGTGGGGATCACCCCTCCACTTT,CASSPTGWGSPLHF
.,TRBJ1-2,TRBD1,TRBV5-6,TGTGCCAGCAGCTCTCCCAGGACAGGGTCATATGGCTACACCTTC,CASSSPRTGSYGYTF
few,TRBJ1-6,TRBD1,TRBV6-5,TGTGCCAGCAGTCCCGGACAGGGCCGTTCACCCCTCCACTTT,CASSPGQGRSPLHF
.,TRBJ2-2,TRBD1,TRBV4-1,TGCGCCAGCCGGGACAGGGGCACCGGGGAGCTGTTTTTT,CASRDRGTGELFF
.,TRBJ2-7,TRBD1,TRBV5-4,TGTGCCAGCAGCTTGGTTGGCAGGGGGCGCCCGGGCTACGAGCAGTACTTC,CASSLVGRGRPGYEQYF
.,TRBJ2-3,.,TRBV27,TGTGCCAGCAGTGGGGGGACCAAGGTACCAGATACGCAGTATTTT,CASSGGTKVPDTQYF
.,TRBJ1-4,.,TRBV5-8,TGTGCCAGCAGCTTGTTAGGGACTGCAACTAATGAAAAACTGTTTTTT,CASSLLGTATNEKLFF
.,TRBJ1-2,.,TRBV18,TGTGCCAGCTCACCACAAGGAGGGGAGCCCCATGGCTACACCTTC,CASSPQGGEPHGYTF
.,TRBJ1-1,TRBD1,TRBV27,TGTGCCAGCAGTTTATTAGCCCCAGGGGGCGGCACTGAAGCTTTCTTT,CASSLLAPGGGTEAFF
.,TRBJ2-7,TRBD2,TRBV5-1,TGCGCCAGCAGCTTGGCCCGGCCTAGCGGGGGGGACGAGCAGTACTTC,CASSLARPSGGDEQYF
.,TRBJ1-6,.,TRBV9,TGTGCCAGCGCCTCGCAGGGGAACAATTCACCCCTCCACTTT,CASASQGNNSPLHF
.,TRBJ1-1,.,TRBV7-9,TGTGCCAGCAGCGAAAACAGGAACACTGAAGCTTTCTTT,CASSENRNTEAFF
.,TRBJ1-5,.,TRBV4-1,TGCGCCAGCAGCCAAGACCAGGGCAATCAGCCCCAGCATTTT,CASSQDQGNQPQHF
.,TRBJ1-4,.,TRBV6-5,TGTGCCAGCAGTTATGACAGTCATAATGAAAAACTGTTTTTT,CASSYDSHNEKLFF
once,TRBJ1-2,.,TRBV7-2,TGTGCCAGCAGCTTAGGGGGGGGAGACTATGGCTACACCTTC,CASSLGGGDYGYTF
.,TRBJ2-4,.,TRBV21-1,TGTGCCAGCAGCAAAGGTCGGGCCAAAAACATTCAGTACTTC,CASSKGRAKNIQYF
.,TRBJ2-6,TRBD1,TRBV5-1,TGCGCCAGCAGCAACCGAGGACAGGGTGTTAACTCTGGGGCCAACGTCCTGACTTTC,CASSNRGQGVNSGANVLTF
once,TRBJ2-1,.,TRBV29-1,TGCAGCGTTGAACGTTATAACTATCCGGGTGAGCAGTTCTTC,CSVERYNYPGEQFF
.,TRBJ1-2,.,TRBV5-4,TGTGCCAGCAGCTTGGACTATCATAACAACTATGGCTACACCTTC,CASSLDYHNNYGYTF
.,TRBJ2-7,.,TRBV2,TGTGCCAGCAGTGAAGCGCTTCTGGTGGGGGGTGTAGGGTCCTACGAGCAGTACTTC,CASSEALLVGGVGSYEQYF
.,TRBJ1-1,.,TRBV21-1,TGTGCCAGCAGCAGCCCCGGGACAGTAAGACCGGAAGCTTTCTTT,CASSSPGTVRPEAFF
.,TRBJ1-3,.,TRBV6-5,TGTGCCAGCAGCCCCGGTCACCTCTCTGGAAACACCATATATTTT,CASSPGHLSGNTIYF
few,TRBJ2-7,.,TRBV12-5,TGTGCTAGTGGTTTATGGAGGGCCCACGAGCAGTACTTC,CASGLWRAHEQYF
.,TRBJ2-7,.,TRBV19,TGTGCCAGTAGTACCGACACCTACGAGCAGTACTTC,CASSTDTYEQYF